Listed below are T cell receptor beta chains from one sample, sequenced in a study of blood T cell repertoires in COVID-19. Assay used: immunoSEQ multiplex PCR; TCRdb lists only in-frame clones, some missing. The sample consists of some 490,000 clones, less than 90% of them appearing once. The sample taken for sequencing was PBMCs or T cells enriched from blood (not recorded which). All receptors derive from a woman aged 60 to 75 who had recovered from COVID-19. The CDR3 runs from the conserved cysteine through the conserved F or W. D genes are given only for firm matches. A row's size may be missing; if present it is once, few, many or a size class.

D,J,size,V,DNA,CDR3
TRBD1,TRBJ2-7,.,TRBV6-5,TGTGCCAACGCGGGACAGGGGATCAGCGAGCAGTACTTC,CANAGQGISEQYF
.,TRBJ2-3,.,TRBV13,TGTGCCAGCAGCATGTTTGCAGGAGGCCCTACAGATACGCAGTATTTT,CASSMFAGGPTDTQYF
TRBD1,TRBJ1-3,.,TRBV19,TGTGCCAGTAGTCCAAGGACAGGCCCCTCTGGAAACACCATATATTTT,CASSPRTGPSGNTIYF
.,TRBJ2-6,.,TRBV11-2,TGTGCCAGCAGCTCCATTTGGAGTACTGGGGCCAACGTCCTGACTTTC,CASSSIWSTGANVLTF
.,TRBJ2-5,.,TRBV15,TGTGCCACCAGCATAGGGGGGGCGGGGGAGACCCAGTACTTC,CATSIGGAGETQYF
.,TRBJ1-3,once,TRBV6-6,TGTGCCAGCAGCTCAGGGTACTCTGGAAACACCATATATTTT,CASSSGYSGNTIYF
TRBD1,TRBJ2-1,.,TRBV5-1,TGCGCCAGCAGCTTGGACGACAGGGGGAATGAGCAGTTCTTC,CASSLDDRGNEQFF
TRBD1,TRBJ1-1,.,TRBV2,TGTGCCAGCGCAGGGGGGAACACTGAAGCTTTCTTT,CASAGGNTEAFF
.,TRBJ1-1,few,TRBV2,TGTGCCAGCAGACAGACAGGTTTCGGGGACCGCGCTTTCTTT,CASRQTGFGDRAFF
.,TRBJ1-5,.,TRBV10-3,TGTGCCATCACGGGGAGTATTAATCAGCCCCAGCATTTT,CAITGSINQPQHF
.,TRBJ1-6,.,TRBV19,TGTGCCAGTAGTATAGGGCAGGGGAACGGGAATTCACCCCTCCACTTT,CASSIGQGNGNSPLHF
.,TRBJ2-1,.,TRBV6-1,TGTGCCAGCAGTGATAAGGACCGCTTAGGCACTAGCAATGAGCAGTTCTTC,CASSDKDRLGTSNEQFF
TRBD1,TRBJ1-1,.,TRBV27,TGTGCCAGCAGTCTGACAGGGCGGAACACTGAAGCTTTCTTT,CASSLTGRNTEAFF
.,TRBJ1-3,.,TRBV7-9,TGTGCCAGCAGCTCCGCCAGCTCTGGAAACACCATATATTTT,CASSSASSGNTIYF
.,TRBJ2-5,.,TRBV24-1,TGTGCCACCAGTGATCACGGGTTCGAGACCCAGTACTTC,CATSDHGFETQYF
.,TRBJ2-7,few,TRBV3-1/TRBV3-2,TGTGCCAGCAGCCAAGACCGGGCGGGCCTACCCCCTGGCGAGCAGTACTTC,CASSQDRAGLPPGEQYF
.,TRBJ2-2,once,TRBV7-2,TGTGCCAGCAGCTTAATGCCTGAGGACACCGGGGAGCTGTTTTTT,CASSLMPEDTGELFF
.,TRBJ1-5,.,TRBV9,TGTGCCAGCAGCGTAGCTGGGGAGGATCAGCCCCAGCATTTT,CASSVAGEDQPQHF
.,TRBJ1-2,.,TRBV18,TGTGCCAGCTCACCACCGGGTACGGTAGCACGAGCTAACTATGGCTACACCTTC,CASSPPGTVARANYGYTF
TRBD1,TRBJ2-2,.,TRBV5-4,TGTGCCAGCAGCACCATTGGGACAGGGGACACCGGGGAGCTGTTTTTT,CASSTIGTGDTGELFF
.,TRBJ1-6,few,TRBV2,TGTGCCAGCAGCGTTATGGACATTTTCAGCTCCTATAATTCACCCCTCCACTTT,CASSVMDIFSSYNSPLHF
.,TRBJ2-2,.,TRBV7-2,TGTGCCAGCAGCTTACGGACAACGAACACCGGGGAGCTGTTTTTT,CASSLRTTNTGELFF
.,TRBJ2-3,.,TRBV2,TGTGCCAGCAGGCCCAGGGCTAGCACAGATACGCAGTATTTT,CASRPRASTDTQYF
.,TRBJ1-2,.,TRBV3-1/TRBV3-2,TGTGCCAGCAGTCGACAGCTCCCTTGGGCTGGCTACACCTTC,CASSRQLPWAGYTF
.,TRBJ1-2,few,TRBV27,TGTGCCAGCAGTCCCGACAGACCCTTCTATGGCTACACCTTC,CASSPDRPFYGYTF
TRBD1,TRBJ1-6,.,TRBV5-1,TGCGCCAGCAGCATCGGACAGGGAAGTTCACCCCTCCACTTT,CASSIGQGSSPLHF
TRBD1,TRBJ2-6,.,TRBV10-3,TGTGCCATCAGTGACCCCAGCAGGGGGCTCACCGGGGCCAACGTCCTGACTTTC,CAISDPSRGLTGANVLTF
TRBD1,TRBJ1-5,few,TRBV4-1,TGCGCCAGCAGCCAAGAAGGCAGGGGGGAACAGCCCCAGCATTTT,CASSQEGRGEQPQHF
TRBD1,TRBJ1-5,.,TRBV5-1,TGCGCCAGCAGCGCTCAGGGGGCATTGGGTCAGCCCCAGCATTTT,CASSAQGALGQPQHF
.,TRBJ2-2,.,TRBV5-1,TGCGCCAGCAGCTTTTCAGGCGCCACCGGGGAGCTGTTTTTT,CASSFSGATGELFF
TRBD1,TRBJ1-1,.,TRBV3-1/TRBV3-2,TGTGCCAGCAGCAACGCAGGGGGGACTGAAGCTTTCTTT,CASSNAGGTEAFF
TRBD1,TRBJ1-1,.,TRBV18,TGTGCCAGCTCACCACGGACAGGGTCAAACACTGAAGCTTTCTTT,CASSPRTGSNTEAFF
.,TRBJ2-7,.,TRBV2,TGTGCCAGCAGTCCAACAGGGCTCTACGAGCAGTACTTC,CASSPTGLYEQYF
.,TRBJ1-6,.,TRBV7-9,TGTGCCAGCAGCTTAAGCAGGGTGAATAATTCACCCCTCCACTTT,CASSLSRVNNSPLHF
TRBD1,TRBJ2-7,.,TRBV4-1,TGCGCCAGCAGCCAAACCCCCGACAGGGGGCAAGGGGATTCCTACGAGCAGTACTTC,CASSQTPDRGQGDSYEQYF
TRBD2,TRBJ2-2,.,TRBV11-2,TGTGCCAGCAGCTCACGTAGCGGGGGGGCAATGGGCACCGGGGAGCTGTTTTTT,CASSSRSGGAMGTGELFF
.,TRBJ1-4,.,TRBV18,TGTGCCAGCTCACCACCGGGCAACGAAAAACTGTTTTTT,CASSPPGNEKLFF
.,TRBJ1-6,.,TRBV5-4,TGTGCCAGCAGCTATTTGACAGGAAATAATTCACCCCTCCACTTT,CASSYLTGNNSPLHF
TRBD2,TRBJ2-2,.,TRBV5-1,TGCGCCAGCAGCTTGGATAGCGGGCTAGGGACCGGGGAGCTGTTTTTT,CASSLDSGLGTGELFF
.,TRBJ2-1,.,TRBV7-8,TGTGCCAGCAGCTTAAGGCGGGGGCCTTTTTACAATGAGCAGTTCTTC,CASSLRRGPFYNEQFF
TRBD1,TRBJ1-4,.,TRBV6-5,TGTGCCAGCCACGACAGGGGCGGTGAAAAACTGTTTTTT,CASHDRGGEKLFF
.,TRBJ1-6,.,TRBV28,TGTGCCAGCAGTTTTTTAGGGAGCTCCTATAATTCACCCCTCCACTTT,CASSFLGSSYNSPLHF
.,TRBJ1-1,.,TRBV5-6,TGTGCCAGCAGCTTAGTGCGAGGGTTGCAAAAGGCTTTCTTT,CASSLVRGLQKAFF
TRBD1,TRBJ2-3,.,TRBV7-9,TGTGCCAGCAGCTTCTCCGCGGGACAGGGAATCACAGATACGCAGTATTTT,CASSFSAGQGITDTQYF
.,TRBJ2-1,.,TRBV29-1,TGCAGCGTTGAAGACCCGGGCAGGGGGGAAAATGAGCAGTTCTTC,CSVEDPGRGENEQFF
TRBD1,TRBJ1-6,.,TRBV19,TGTGCCAGTAGTATGACAGGGGAATCACCCCTCCACTTT,CASSMTGESPLHF
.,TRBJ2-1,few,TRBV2,TGTGCCAGCAGACCGGGGTACGAGGGGGATGAGCAGTTCTTC,CASRPGYEGDEQFF
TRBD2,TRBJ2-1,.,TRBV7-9,TGTGCCAGCAGCTTAGCGAGCGGGGGTTCCAATGAGCAGTTCTTC,CASSLASGGSNEQFF
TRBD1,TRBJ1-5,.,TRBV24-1,TGTGCCACCCACCCAGGGGGCAAAAATCAGCCCCAGCATTTT,CATHPGGKNQPQHF
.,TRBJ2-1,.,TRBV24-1,TGTGCCACCAGTGACTCGCAGGCGTACAATGAGCAGTTCTTC,CATSDSQAYNEQFF
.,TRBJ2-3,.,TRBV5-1,TGCGCCAGCAGCTCCCCCCTAGCGTCCCGCGGCACAGATACGCAGTATTTT,CASSSPLASRGTDTQYF
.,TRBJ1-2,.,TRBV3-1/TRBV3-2,TGTGCCAGCAGCCAAGATGCGGCAGGGAGGGACTATGGCTACACCTTC,CASSQDAAGRDYGYTF
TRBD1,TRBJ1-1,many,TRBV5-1,TGCGCCAGCAGCCTAGGACAGGGGGGCACTGAAGCTTTCTTT,CASSLGQGGTEAFF
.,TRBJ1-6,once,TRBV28,TGTGCCAGCAGTTTACAGGGAGGGGATGGGTCACCCCTCCACTTT,CASSLQGGDGSPLHF
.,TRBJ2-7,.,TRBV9,TGTGCCAGCAGCCCGGGAGACTACGAGCAGTACTTC,CASSPGDYEQYF